What follows describes a single T cell receptor beta chain. Antigen specificity is unknown. As the CDR3 is not closed by the conserved phenylalanine or tryptophan, this likely results from a read error. CDR1 KGHSH and CDR2 LQKENI come from the germline V gene. Deletions cut 0 bases from V and 7 bases from J, with 6 bases between. The CDR3 loop spans 13 amino acids. The data originate from a study of human T cells and chemical hapten exposure. Background on the study: Throughout the roughly 24-week study, diphenylcyclopropenone was applied weekly to the patients' scalps. The study patch tested 0.01% DPC on the upper back and read results at 6 days. The study's findings and limits: There was alopecia in the donors, so their immune response may differ from that of healthy people.

Described time point: patch test 1, 2 weeks after DPC sensitization. Treatment noted: therapeutic diphenylcyclopropenone sensitization with weekly scalp DPC. Individual cDNA molecules (in the library) carried attached unique molecular identifiers. TCRdb reanalysed the RACE reads using MiXCR and keeps one entry per CDR3 protein. The table shows roughly 120,000 distinct CDR3 sequences, with about 12% occurring only once. The V and J genes are TRBV18 and TRBJ2-2; D gene ambiguous. The source material was whole blood, sampled in connection with sensitization to the hapten diphenylcyclopropenone (DPC). The receptor's source is a woman aged 45 to 65 with alopecia areata. Some clones in this sample may be carry-over from other donors' samples. The CDR3 region is CASSPPPDGELFS. The CDR3 nucleotides read TGTGCCAGCTCACCACCTCCGGACGGGGAGCTGTTTTCT.